What follows are 32 T cell receptor beta chains derived from one specimen sequenced in a study of tumor and adjacent non-tumor tissue in lung cancer. The library came from three nested PCR rounds adapted from ARM-PCR protocols. From the multiplex PCR reads, TCRdb called clonotypes with MiXCR, one entry per CDR3 protein. The data contain around 140,000 distinct CDR3 sequences, 60% to 70% of them singletons. The template was RNA from unsorted bulk tissue. The sequencing input was lung tumor tissue. The receptors were gathered from a man in his sixties with small cell lung cancer.

About this clonotype: One junction end does not reproduce the germline sequence, and a read error may be involved. The chain uses TRBV11-2 and TRBJ2-7, with D maybe TRBD2 (5 bases). The CDR3 runs to 12 residues. Germline values: CDR1 SGHAT, CDR2 FQNNGV. The chain's CDR3 is CTSSSNGGLQYF. In nucleotides, the CDR3 is TGTACCAGCAGCTCAAATGGCGGGCTGCAGTACTTC.

This clonotype was counted ten times or more. The chain recombines TRBV20-1 with TRBJ2-7; D gene unclear. Germline CDR1 reads DFQATT; CDR2 reads SNEGSKA (reference sequence). The CDR3 spans 14 residues. V lost 3 bases and J lost 3, with 15 bases in between. CDR3 sequence: CSASGPSADYEQYF. CDR3 DNA sequence: TGCAGTGCTAGTGGCCCCAGCGCAGACTACGAGCAGTACTTC.

This clonotype came up once. This CDR3 is missing its conserved last phenylalanine or tryptophan, likely due to a read error. The chain couples TRBV4-1 to TRBJ2-1; 7 bases are shared with TRBD1. The CDR3 is 14 amino acids. The germline V gene encodes CDR1 MGHRA and CDR2 YSYEKL. V dropped 1 base and J dropped 12; count of bases not matched to a gene: 9. The CDR3 DNA follows: TGCGCCAGCAGCCAAGGTGGGACAGCCACCGGGCAGTTCCTC. Protein product: CASSQGGTATGQFL.

At least ten counts were recorded for this clonotype. J is TRBJ2-1 and V is TRBV6-1, with a tentative D call TRBD1 (5 bases). The V and J ends lost 6 bases and 6 bases respectively, with 18 bases between them. The V gene's germline CDR1 is MNHNS and CDR2 SASEGT. The CDR3 length is 15 residues. The CDR3 sequence: CASSPGSGIFNEQFF. DNA for the CDR3: TGTGCCAGCAGCCCAGGGTCGGGTATCTTCAATGAGCAGTTCTTC.

This chain connects TRBV6-1 to TRBJ1-2; D not resolved. CDR3 length: 12 amino acids. Germline lookup yields CDR1 MNHNS and CDR2 SASEGT. Between the trimmed V and J ends, which lost 6 bases and 5 bases, there was a span of 10 bases. In DNA, the CDR3 is TGTGCCAGCAGGGAGGGAATTTATGGCTACACCTTC. Its protein is CASREGIYGYTF.

As to this clonotype: At one boundary the junction diverges from the germline segment, which might be a read error. The chain couples TRBV29-1 to TRBJ2-5, with TRBD1 matching over 7 bases. Germline CDR1 SQVTM, CDR2 ANQGSEA. There are 13 residues in the CDR3. CDR3: CNVKASDRVTQYF. CDR3 DNA: TGCAACGTTAAGGCCTCCGACAGGGTGACCCAGTACTTC. Based on the CDR3 plus reference TRBV29-1 and TRBJ2-5, the full variable domain is SAVISQKPSRDICQRGTSLTIQCQVDSQVTMMFWYRQQPGQSLTLIATANQGSEATYESGFVIDKFPISRPNLTFSTLTVSNMSPEDSSIYLCNVKASDRVTQYFGPGTRLLVL.

This clonotype was picked up many times. The CDR3 loop is CASSERSTAGGQPQHF. CDR3 DNA: TGTGCCAGCAGTGAGCGCTCGACAGCTGGGGGTCAGCCCCAGCATTTT. The chain uses TRBV6-1 and TRBJ1-5; D might be TRBD1 (5 bases). Germline lookup yields CDR1 MNHNS and CDR2 SASEGT. The CDR3 loop spans 16 amino acids. V lost 3 bases and J 6 bases, leaving 18 bases between the germline ends.

In this sample, this clonotype turned up once. A read error may be the cause here, since a much bigger clone is one base away. The chain recombines TRBV5-8 with TRBJ1-5; D is unclear. CDR3 length: 15 amino acids. CDR1 and CDR2 (germline): SGHTS, YDEGEE. V lost 1 base and J lost 3, with 11 bases in between. Written as DNA, the CDR3 is TGTGCCAGCAGCTTGCGTCGCGCCTTCAATCAGCCCCAGCATTTT. Its translation: CASSLRRAFNQPQHF.

This clonotype was seen a handful of times. The chain couples TRBV6-5 to TRBJ1-2; TRBD1 agrees at 10 bases. In germline, CDR1 is MNHEY, CDR2 SVGAGI. The CDR3 has 14 residues. With V trimmed by 6 bases and J by 5 bases, 6 bases remained unmatched. DNA for the CDR3: TGTGCCAGCAGGCGGGACAGGGGAGGGTATGGCTACACCTTC. It is translated as CASRRDRGGYGYTF.

About this clonotype: A junction boundary mismatches the germline segment, possibly from a read error. The CDR3 protein is CVSTWARNSVYF. In DNA, the CDR3 is TGTGTCAGCACCTGGGCGCGGAACTCAGTCTATTTT. The J gene is TRBJ2-3, the V gene TRBV28, with no clear D. Germline CDR1 MDHEN, CDR2 SYDVKM. The CDR3 sequence is 12 residues long.

This clonotype was seen many times. The rearrangement uses TRBV12-3 or TRBV12-4 and TRBJ2-7, with 11 positions matching TRBD1. The CDR3 runs 14 residues. After removal of 5 bases from V and 4 bases from J, the junction contained 4 bases not matched to a gene. CDR3 protein: CASSPGQGGYEQYF. As DNA, the CDR3 is TGTGCCAGCAGTCCGGGACAGGGGGGGTACGAGCAGTACTTC.

This clonotype has more than one count but fewer than ten. A read error may be the cause here, since a much bigger clone is one base away. This chain connects TRBV6-1 to TRBJ2-1, with unresolved D. V was shortened by 4 bases and J by 7 bases, with 5 bases between the two germline ends. From germline, CDR1 is MNHNS and CDR2 SASEGT. This CDR3 is built from 11 residues. The CDR3 nucleotides are TGTGCCAGCAGTGTGCTTAATGAGCAGTTCTTC. This sequence encodes CASSVLNEQFF.

This clonotype was seen just once. The junction differs from germline at one of its ends, possibly a read error. V and J are TRBV11-1 and TRBJ2-7; the match to TRBD2 covers 7 bases. Germline V gene lookup returns CDR1 SGHAT and CDR2 FQDESV (reference sequence). The CDR3 length is 15 residues. DNA for the CDR3: TGTACCAGCAGCTTAGCGGCCGTCTGGGGGGGAAAGCAGTACTTC. Translation: CTSSLAAVWGGKQYF.

About this clonotype: One end of the junction is discordant with germline, which a read error may explain. This chain joins TRBV13 and TRBJ2-7; no firm D call. CDR1 and CDR2 (germline): PRHDT, FYEKMQ (reference sequence). The CDR3 covers 15 residues. CDR3 DNA sequence: TGTGCCAGCAGCTTGGGTTGGGCTGGCATCTACGAGCAGTATTTC. The encoded protein is CASSLGWAGIYEQYF.

V usage is TRBV29-1 and J usage is TRBJ1-3; 7 bases map to TRBD1. The CDR3 has 16 amino acids. The J segment lost 0 bases and the V segment lost 2 bases, leaving 7 bases of the junction unmatched. Per germline, CDR1 SQVTM and CDR2 ANQGSEA. Here the CDR3 reads CSVEKRGPYSGNTIYF. The CDR3 nucleotides read TGCAGCGTTGAAAAAAGGGGGCCATACTCTGGAAACACCATATATTTT.

The chain employs TRBV30 and TRBJ2-7; D is ambiguous. The CDR3 contains 13 residues. The V gene lost 3 bases and the J gene lost 3 bases, with 12 bases spanning the gap. Germline CDR1 is GTSNPN and CDR2 is SVGIG (reference sequence). Written as DNA, the CDR3 is TGTGCCTGGAGGAGCAGGTTTTACTACGAGCAGTACTTC. It codes for CAWRSRFYYEQYF. Full variable domain (missing parts from reference TRBV30 and TRBJ2-7): SQTIHQWPATLVQPVGSPLSLECTVEGTSNPNLYWYRQAAGRGLQLLFYSVGIGQISSEVPQNLSASRPQDRQFILSSKKLLLSDSGFYLCAWRSRFYYEQYFGPGTRLTVT.

There are many counts of this clonotype. The chain is built from TRBV6-5 and TRBJ2-1, with D tentatively TRBD1 (6 bases). Germline lookup yields CDR1 MNHEY and CDR2 SVGAGI. The germline V and J ends were trimmed by 2 bases and 9 bases, with 17 bases remaining between them. The CDR3 is 15 residues long. CDR3: CASSYRQAGLGEQFF. The DNA for the CDR3 is TGTGCCAGCAGTTACCGACAGGCAGGGCTCGGTGAGCAGTTCTTC.

J is TRBJ2-1 and V is TRBV12-3 or TRBV12-4; D unclear. V shed 9 bases and J shed 5 bases, with 20 bases lying between them. This CDR3 has 15 residues. This chain's CDR3 is CASSIPWDYNNEQFF. The CDR3 DNA reads TGTGCCAGTAGTATTCCCTGGGATTACAACAATGAGCAGTTCTTC.

On this clonotype itself: A much larger clone differs by one base, so this may be a read error. The chain is built from TRBV29-1 and TRBJ2-5, with 9 bases fitting TRBD1. The CDR3 contains 14 residues. V gave up 3 bases and J gave up 4 bases; unmatched junction bases: 6. Germline V gene sequence: CDR1 SQVTM, CDR2 ANQGSEA. The CDR3 here is CSVERQGEGETQYF. CDR3 nucleotides: TGCAGCGTTGAGCGACAGGGGGAAGGAGAGACCCAGTACTTC. The full variable domain, with the rest looked up from reference TRBV29-1 and TRBJ2-5, is SAVISQKPSRDICQRGTSLTIQCQVDSQVTMMFWYRQQPGQSLTLIATANQGSEATYESGFVIDKFPISRPNLTFSTLTVSNMSPEDSSIYLCSVERQGEGETQYFGPGTRLLVL.

The chain employs TRBV5-1 and TRBJ2-1; D ambiguous. The CDR3 sequence is 13 residues long. V was pared by 1 base and J by 3 bases, with 5 bases between. The V gene's germline CDR1 is SGHRS and CDR2 YFSETQ. The CDR3 nucleotides are TGCGCCAGCAGCTTGAACGGCTACAATGAGCAGTTCTTC. It codes for CASSLNGYNEQFF.

This rearrangement joins TRBV7-8 to TRBJ2-3; 7 nucleotides agree with TRBD2. The CDR3 runs 16 residues. V was clipped by 2 bases and J by 1 base; unmatched bases: 6. Per germline, CDR1 SGHVS and CDR2 FQNEAQ. DNA of the CDR3: TGTGCCAGCAGCTTACCGGTGGGAGGGGGCACAGATACGCAGTATTTT. This codes for CASSLPVGGGTDTQYF.

This clonotype showed up just once. A read error may account for a junction end that differs from germline. The gene calls are TRBV12-3 or TRBV12-4 and TRBJ2-4, with D hard to call. The CDR3 is made up of 9 amino acids. DNA of the CDR3: TGTGCCAGCACTATCATTCAGTACTTT. It yields the protein CASTIIQYF.

Remarks on this clonotype: A much larger clonotype is one base distant, so this may be a read error. The rearrangement joins TRBV5-5 to TRBJ2-1, with D perhaps matching TRBD1 (6 bases). This CDR3 contains 15 residues. Per the germline V gene, CDR1 is SGHKS and CDR2 is YYEKEE (reference sequence). Here the CDR3 reads CASSSRQGSYNELFF. The CDR3 nucleotides read TGTGCCAGCAGCTCCAGGCAGGGGAGCTACAATGAGCTGTTCTTC.

In this sample, this clonotype turned up many times. CDR3 sequence: CASSFRRGNTIYF. CDR3 sequence (DNA): TGTGCCAGCAGCTTCCGCAGGGGAAACACCATATATTTT. The rearrangement joins TRBV11-2 to TRBJ1-3; D ambiguous. This CDR3 is built from 13 residues. Germline V gene sequence: CDR1 SGHAT, CDR2 FQNNGV. Deletions cut 3 bases from V and 4 bases from J, with 7 bases between.

Notes on this clonotype: Since no conserved phenylalanine or tryptophan closes the CDR3, a read error is the likely cause. The chain employs TRBV29-1 and TRBJ1-2; possible D gene TRBD1, 5 bases. The CDR3 sequence is 12 residues long. From germline, CDR1 is SQVTM and CDR2 ANQGSEA. The ends were cut back, 7 bases at V and 0 bases at J, with 9 bases in the middle. The CDR3 coding sequence is TGCAGCGCAAAGGACACTAACTATGGCTACACCTTG. It codes for CSAKDTNYGYTL.

In regard to this clonotype: At one end, the junction sequence differs from germline, possibly due to a read error. The gene calls are TRBV5-1 and TRBJ2-4; TRBD2 might be the D (5 bases). Germline V gene lookup returns CDR1 SGHRS and CDR2 YFSETQ. This CDR3 spans 16 amino acids. This CDR3 is CANSLTREVAKNIQYF. CDR3 coding DNA: TGCGCCAACAGCTTGACGAGGGAAGTGGCCAAAAACATTCAGTACTTC.

This clonotype was observed many times. This sequence joins TRBV11-3 and TRBJ1-6; unclear D gene. V was clipped by 5 bases and J by 6 bases, with 8 bases between them. Looked up from germline, CDR1 is SGHNT and CDR2 is YENEEA. CDR3 length equals 13 residues. The CDR3 protein is CASSERFNSPLHF. The CDR3 nucleotides read TGTGCCAGCAGCGAGCGGTTTAATTCACCCCTCCACTTT.

To note about this clonotype: The junction shows a germline mismatch at one end, possibly a read error. The rearrangement joins TRBV12-3 or TRBV12-4 to TRBJ2-3; D not certain. CDR3 length: 13 amino acids. CDR3 sequence: CASRGCVTYTQYF. The DNA for the CDR3 is TGTGCCAGCAGAGGGTGTGTCACATATACGCAGTATTTT.

This clonotype was found a few times. The chain has TRBV5-1 and TRBJ1-2; D is unresolved. V was clipped by 0 bases and J by 8 bases, with 8 bases between them. Germline V gene sequence: CDR1 SGHRS, CDR2 YFSETQ. The CDR3 extends over 12 amino acids. The CDR3 spells CASSLDYGGYTF. The CDR3 DNA follows: TGCGCCAGCAGCTTGGACTACGGAGGCTACACCTTC.

A remark on this clonotype: A read error may explain this, as a much larger clone is one base away. The J gene is TRBJ1-5, the V gene TRBV12-3 or TRBV12-4; D is ambiguous. The CDR3 runs to 14 residues. DNA of the CDR3: TGTGGCAGCAGCTTCGACCCGTGGGGTCAGCCCCAGCATTTT. This translates into CGSSFDPWGQPQHF.

Comments on this clonotype: The junction departs from germline at one end; a sequencing error may be responsible. The chain joins TRBV20-1 to TRBJ2-3; 9 bases are a match to TRBD2. CDR1 and CDR2 from the germline V gene are DFQATT and SNEGSKA (reference sequence). The CDR3 contains 13 residues. The CDR3 is CSGPGTSTDTKYF. The CDR3 DNA follows: TGCAGTGGTCCCGGGACTAGCACAGATACGAAGTATTTT.

The V and J genes are TRBV24-1 and TRBJ2-2; 7 nucleotides match TRBD2. Germline V gene sequence: CDR1 KGHDR, CDR2 SFDVKD. The CDR3 has 15 residues. V dropped 5 bases and J dropped 3; count of bases not matched to a gene: 5. CDR3 in amino acids: CATSGTSADTGELFF. CDR3 bases: TGTGCCACCAGTGGCACTAGCGCAGACACCGGGGAGCTGTTTTTT.